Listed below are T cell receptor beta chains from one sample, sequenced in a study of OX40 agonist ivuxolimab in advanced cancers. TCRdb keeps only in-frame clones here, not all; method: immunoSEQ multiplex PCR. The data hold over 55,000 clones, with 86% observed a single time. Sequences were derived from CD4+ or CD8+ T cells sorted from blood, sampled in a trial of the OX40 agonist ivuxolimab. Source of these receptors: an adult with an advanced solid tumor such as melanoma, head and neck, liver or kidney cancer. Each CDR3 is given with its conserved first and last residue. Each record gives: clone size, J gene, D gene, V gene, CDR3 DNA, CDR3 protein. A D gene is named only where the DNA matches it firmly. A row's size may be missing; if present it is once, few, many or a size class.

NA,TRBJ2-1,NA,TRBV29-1,TGCAGCGTTAATACAGGGAGTATGAATGAGCAGTTCTTC,CSVNTGSMNEQFF
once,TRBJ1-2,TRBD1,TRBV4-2,TGTGCCAGCAGCCCTAAGGGGACAGGGGGCGCCTATGGCTACACCTTC,CASSPKGTGGAYGYTF
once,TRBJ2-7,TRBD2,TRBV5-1,TGCGCCAGCAGCTTGACTAGCGGGGGGGCTTGGGAGCAGTACTTC,CASSLTSGGAWEQYF
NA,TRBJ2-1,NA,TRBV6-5,TGTGCCAGCAGCAAGCCTAGCGTGCATGAGCAGTTCTTC,CASSKPSVHEQFF
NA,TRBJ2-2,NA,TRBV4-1,TGCGCCAGCCATAGGCAGGGGACGGCCGGGGAGCTGTTTTTT,CASHRQGTAGELFF
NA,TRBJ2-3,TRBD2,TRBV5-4,TGTGCCAGCAGCTTGGGACTAGCGGGGGGCACAGATACGCAGTATTTT,CASSLGLAGGTDTQYF
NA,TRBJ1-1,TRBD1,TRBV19,TGTGCCAGTAGGACAGGGCGGTCACGGACTGAAGCTTTCTTT,CASRTGRSRTEAFF
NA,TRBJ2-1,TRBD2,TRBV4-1,TGCGCCAGCAGCCAAAATAGCGGGTTTTACAATGAGCAGTTCTTC,CASSQNSGFYNEQFF
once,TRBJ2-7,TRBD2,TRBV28,TGTGCCAGCACGGGGAGGGTGCGCGAGCAGTACTTC,CASTGRVREQYF
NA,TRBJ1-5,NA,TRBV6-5,TGTGCCAGCAGTCGACAGGGCAATCAGCCCCAGCATTTT,CASSRQGNQPQHF
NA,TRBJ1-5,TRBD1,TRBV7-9,TGTGCCAGCAGCCCTGGGACAGACAATCAGCCCCAGCATTTT,CASSPGTDNQPQHF
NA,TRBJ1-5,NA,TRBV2,TGTGCCAGCAGTCAGAGCAGGTCGGATCAGCCCCAGCATTTT,CASSQSRSDQPQHF
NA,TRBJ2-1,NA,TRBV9,TGTGCCAGCAGCGTAGCGACAGGAACTTACAATGAGCAGTTCTTC,CASSVATGTYNEQFF
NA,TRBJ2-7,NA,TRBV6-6,TGTGCCAGCACCGGACAGCCCTCGGGAGAGCAGTACTTC,CASTGQPSGEQYF
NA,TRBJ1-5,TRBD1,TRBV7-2,TGTGCCAGCAGCTTAGCGGGGACAGGGGCCCAGCCCCAGCATTTT,CASSLAGTGAQPQHF
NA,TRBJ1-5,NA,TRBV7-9,TGTGCCAGCAGCCTGGACGAATATCAGCCCCAGCATTTT,CASSLDEYQPQHF
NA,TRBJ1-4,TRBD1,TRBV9,TGTGCCAGCAGCGGCGACAGGGTCGGTAATGAAAAACTGTTTTTT,CASSGDRVGNEKLFF
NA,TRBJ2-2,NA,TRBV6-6,TGTGCCAGCAGTGAGCTTAGTAGGGCCGGGGAGCTGTTTTTT,CASSELSRAGELFF
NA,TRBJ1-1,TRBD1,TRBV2,TGTGCCAGCACCGGGACAGTTGGAACTGAAGCTTTCTTT,CASTGTVGTEAFF
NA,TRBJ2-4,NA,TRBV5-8,TGTGCCAGCATTGGCGCTTTCGACGGGAACATTCAGTACTTC,CASIGAFDGNIQYF
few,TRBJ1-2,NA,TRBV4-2,TGTGCCAGCAGCCTGCCGCAGAGCCACTATGGCTACACCTTC,CASSLPQSHYGYTF
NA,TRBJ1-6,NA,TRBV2,TGTGCCAGCAGTGAAGCGCAGGTGCCAGGTTCACCCCTCCACTTT,CASSEAQVPGSPLHF
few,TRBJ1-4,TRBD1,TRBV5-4,TGTGCCAGCAGCCGGGACAGAACCCTTGAAAAACTGTTTTTT,CASSRDRTLEKLFF
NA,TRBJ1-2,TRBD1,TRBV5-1,TGCGCCAGCAGCCCAGGGGGTGTTAACTATGGCTACACCTTC,CASSPGGVNYGYTF
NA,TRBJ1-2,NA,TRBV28,TGTGCCAGCAGGGGTGGGACTGATAACTATGGCTACACCTTC,CASRGGTDNYGYTF
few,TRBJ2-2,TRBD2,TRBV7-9,TGTGCCAGCAGCCCCCCCTCGGGACTAACGGGCGGGGAGCTGTTTTTT,CASSPPSGLTGGELFF
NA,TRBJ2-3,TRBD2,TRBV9,TGTGCCAGCACCGGGGGGGAAGGAACAGATACGCAGTATTTT,CASTGGEGTDTQYF
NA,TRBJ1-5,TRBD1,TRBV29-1,TGCAGCGCCCCGGGACAGGGGGCAGGTGGCAATCAGCCCCAGCATTTT,CSAPGQGAGGNQPQHF
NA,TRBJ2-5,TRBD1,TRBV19,TGTGCCAGTAGTACCGGACAGGGAAGAAGTGCGGAGACCCAGTACTTC,CASSTGQGRSAETQYF
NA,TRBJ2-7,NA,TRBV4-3,TGCGCCAGCAGCCGCGACAGGTTTACCTACGAGCAGTACTTC,CASSRDRFTYEQYF
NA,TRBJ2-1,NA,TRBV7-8,TGTGCCAGCAGCTTAGGCTCTGGGATGGCTTACAATGAGCAGTTCTTC,CASSLGSGMAYNEQFF
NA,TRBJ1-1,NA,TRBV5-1,TGCGCCAGCAGCTTGGGTTGGCAGTACATGAACACTGAAGCTTTCTTT,CASSLGWQYMNTEAFF
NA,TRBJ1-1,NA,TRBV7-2,TGTGCCAGCAGCTTTGAACAGGGCGGGAAAGCTTTCTTT,CASSFEQGGKAFF
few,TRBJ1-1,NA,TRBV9,TGTGCCAGCAGCGCACACCCAGATGGTGGCACTGAAGCTTTCTTT,CASSAHPDGGTEAFF
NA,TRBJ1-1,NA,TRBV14,TGTGCCAGCAGCCGTTTCTACAGGGTGAGCACTGAAGCTTTCTTT,CASSRFYRVSTEAFF
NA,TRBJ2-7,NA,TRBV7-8,TGTGCCAGCAGCCCACGGGACATTTACGAGCAGTACTTC,CASSPRDIYEQYF
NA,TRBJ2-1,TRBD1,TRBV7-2,TGTGCCAGCAGGCGACCTCCGGGACAGGAGCAGTTCTTC,CASRRPPGQEQFF
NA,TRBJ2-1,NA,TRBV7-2,TGTGCCAGCAGCTTACTTCGAAATGAGCAGTTCTTC,CASSLLRNEQFF
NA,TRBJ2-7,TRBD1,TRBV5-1,TGCGCCAGCAGCATGGGACAGGGCCCATACGAGCAGTACTTC,CASSMGQGPYEQYF
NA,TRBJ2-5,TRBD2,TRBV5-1,TGCGCCAGCAGCTTAACTAGCGGGGGGGAAGAGACCCAGTACTTC,CASSLTSGGEETQYF
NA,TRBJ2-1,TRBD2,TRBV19,TGTGCCAGTAGTATAGTACGGACTAGGTCGCCGTTCTTC,CASSIVRTRSPFF
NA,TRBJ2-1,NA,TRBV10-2,TGCGCCAGCAGTTTCTTGCACAATGAGCAGTTCTTC,CASSFLHNEQFF
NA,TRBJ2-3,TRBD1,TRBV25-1,TGTGCCAGCAGCCGGTCCGGGACAGGGTGGGGAGATACGCAGTATTTT,CASSRSGTGWGDTQYF
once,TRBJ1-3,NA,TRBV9,TGTGCCAGCAGCGTCTCCGGGACACCTGGAAACACCATATATTTT,CASSVSGTPGNTIYF
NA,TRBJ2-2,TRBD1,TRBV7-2,TGTGCCAGCAGCCAGCCGAGACAGGGGGCCGGGGAGCTGTTTTTT,CASSQPRQGAGELFF
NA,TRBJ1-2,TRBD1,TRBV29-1,TGCAGCGTTGATTCCGGGACAGGACATGGCTACACCTTC,CSVDSGTGHGYTF
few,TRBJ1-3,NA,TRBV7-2,TGTGCCAGCAGCTTCCCCTGGGCCACGGGTGAGGGAAACACCATATATTTT,CASSFPWATGEGNTIYF
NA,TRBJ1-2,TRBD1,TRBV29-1,TGCAGCGTTAGGGACAGGGCGCGAGGGAACTATGGCTACACCTTC,CSVRDRARGNYGYTF
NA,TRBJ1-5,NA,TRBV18,TGTGCCAGCTCAACTCGAGGAGGGATGGGCAATCAGCCCCAGCATTTT,CASSTRGGMGNQPQHF
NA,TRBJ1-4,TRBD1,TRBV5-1,TGCGCCAGCAGCTCTACAGGGGGCTTTGAAAAACTGTTTTTT,CASSSTGGFEKLFF
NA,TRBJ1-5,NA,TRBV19,TGTGCCAGTAGTATAACGGAGGGGCGCGGCAATCAGCCCCAGCATTTT,CASSITEGRGNQPQHF
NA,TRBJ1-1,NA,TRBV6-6,TGTGCCAGCAGTCCCCAACAGGGTTTGAGCACTGAAGCTTTCTTT,CASSPQQGLSTEAFF
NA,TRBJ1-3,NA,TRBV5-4,TGTGCCAGCACCTATAACTCTGGAAACACCATATATTTT,CASTYNSGNTIYF
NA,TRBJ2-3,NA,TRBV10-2,TGCGCCCTACAGGGGGAGGGCCGGGCAGATACGCAGTATTTT,CALQGEGRADTQYF
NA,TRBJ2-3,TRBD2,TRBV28,TGTGCCAGCAAAACCACTAGCGGGATGGGAGATACGCAGTATTTT,CASKTTSGMGDTQYF
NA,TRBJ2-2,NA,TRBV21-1,TGTGCCAGCACCCGACCCCCCCCGGGACTACAGAACACCGGGGAGCTGTTTTTT,CASTRPPPGLQNTGELFF
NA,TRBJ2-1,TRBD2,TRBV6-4,TGTGCCAGCAGCCCGCTAGCGGGAGTTTTCAATGAGCAGTTCTTC,CASSPLAGVFNEQFF
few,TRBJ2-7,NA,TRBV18,TGTGCCAGCTCACCACCGAGTTTTCCCTACGAGCAGTACTTC,CASSPPSFPYEQYF
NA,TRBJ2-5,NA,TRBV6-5,TGTGCCAGCAGTTATGGGGAGACCCAGTACTTC,CASSYGETQYF
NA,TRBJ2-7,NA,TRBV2,TGTGCCAGCCGTCGACCCATAGTCCCCGAGCAGTACTTC,CASRRPIVPEQYF